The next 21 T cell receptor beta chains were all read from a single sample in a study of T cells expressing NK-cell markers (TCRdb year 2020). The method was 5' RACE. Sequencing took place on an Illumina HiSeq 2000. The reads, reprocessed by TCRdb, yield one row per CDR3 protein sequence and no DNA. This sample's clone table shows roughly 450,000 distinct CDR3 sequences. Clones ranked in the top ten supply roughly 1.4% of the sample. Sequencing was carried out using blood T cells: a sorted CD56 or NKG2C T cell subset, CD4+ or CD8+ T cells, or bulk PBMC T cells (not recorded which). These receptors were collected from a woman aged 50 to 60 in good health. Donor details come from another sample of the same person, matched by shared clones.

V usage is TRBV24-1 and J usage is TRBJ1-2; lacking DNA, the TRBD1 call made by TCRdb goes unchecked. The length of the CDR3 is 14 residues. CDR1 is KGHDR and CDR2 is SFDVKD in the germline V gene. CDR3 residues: CAPTRDRINYGYTF.

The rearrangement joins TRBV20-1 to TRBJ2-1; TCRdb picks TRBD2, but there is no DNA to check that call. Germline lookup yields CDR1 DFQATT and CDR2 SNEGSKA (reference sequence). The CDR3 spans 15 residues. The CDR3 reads CSVIPGTSGNGEQFF.

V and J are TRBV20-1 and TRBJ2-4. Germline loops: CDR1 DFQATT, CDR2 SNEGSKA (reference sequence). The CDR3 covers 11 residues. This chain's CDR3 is CSARDDGVSYF.

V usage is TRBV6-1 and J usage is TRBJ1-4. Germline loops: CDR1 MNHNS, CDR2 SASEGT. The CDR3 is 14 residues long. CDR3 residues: CASIRGESNEKLFF.

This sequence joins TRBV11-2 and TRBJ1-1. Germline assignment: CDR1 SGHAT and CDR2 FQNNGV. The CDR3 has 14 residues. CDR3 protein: CASSPTLGNTEAFF.

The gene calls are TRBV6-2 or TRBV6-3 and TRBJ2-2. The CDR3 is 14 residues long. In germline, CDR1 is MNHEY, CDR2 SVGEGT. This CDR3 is CASSYGGNTGELFF.

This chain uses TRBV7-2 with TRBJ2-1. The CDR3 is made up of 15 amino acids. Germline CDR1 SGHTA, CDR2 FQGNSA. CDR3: CASSLAGATYNEQFF.

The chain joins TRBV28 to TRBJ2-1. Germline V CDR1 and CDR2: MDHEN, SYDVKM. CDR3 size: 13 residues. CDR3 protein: CASSLSVNRLGFF.

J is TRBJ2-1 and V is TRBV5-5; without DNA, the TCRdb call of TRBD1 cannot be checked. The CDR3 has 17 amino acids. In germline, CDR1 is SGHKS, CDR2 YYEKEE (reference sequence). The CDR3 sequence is CASSPGPRTGGSNEQFF.

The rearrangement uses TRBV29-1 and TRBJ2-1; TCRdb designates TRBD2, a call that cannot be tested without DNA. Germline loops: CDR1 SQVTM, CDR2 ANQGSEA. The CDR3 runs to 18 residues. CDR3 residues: CSVEKASGRVSSYNEQFF.

The CDR3 is CASSQVTRKDTQYF. V gene TRBV14 combines with J gene TRBJ2-3. Per germline, CDR1 SGHDN and CDR2 FVKESK. The CDR3 spans 14 residues.

The CDR3: CASSPTSGTYNEQFF. The rearrangement joins TRBV5-1 to TRBJ2-1; TCRdb gives TRBD2 as the D gene, but with no DNA this cannot be confirmed. The CDR3 contains 15 residues. CDR1 and CDR2 from the germline V gene are SGHRS and YFSETQ.

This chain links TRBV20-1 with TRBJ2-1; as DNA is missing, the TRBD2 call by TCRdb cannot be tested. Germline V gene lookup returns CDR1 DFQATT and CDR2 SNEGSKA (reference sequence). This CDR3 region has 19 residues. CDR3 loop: CSARDGGRTSGRGDNEQFF.

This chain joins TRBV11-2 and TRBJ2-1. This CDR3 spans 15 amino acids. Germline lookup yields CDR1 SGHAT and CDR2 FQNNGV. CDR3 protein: CASSLVFGRQDEQFF.

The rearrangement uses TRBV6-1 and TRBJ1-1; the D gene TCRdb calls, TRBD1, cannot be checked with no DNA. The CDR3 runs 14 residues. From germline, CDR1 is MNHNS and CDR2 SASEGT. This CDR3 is CASSVGAWDTEAFF.

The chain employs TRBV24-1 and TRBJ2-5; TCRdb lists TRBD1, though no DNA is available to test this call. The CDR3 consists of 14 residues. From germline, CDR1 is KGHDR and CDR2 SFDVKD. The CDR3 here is CATSDPKGRETQYF.

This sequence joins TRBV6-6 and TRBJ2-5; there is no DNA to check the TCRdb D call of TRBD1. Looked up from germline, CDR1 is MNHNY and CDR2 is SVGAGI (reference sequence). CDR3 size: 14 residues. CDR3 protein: CASKGGGRQETQYF.

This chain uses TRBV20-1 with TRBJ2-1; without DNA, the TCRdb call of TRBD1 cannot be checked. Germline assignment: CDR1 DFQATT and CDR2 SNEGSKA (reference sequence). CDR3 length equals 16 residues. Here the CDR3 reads CSARVYDRGIPNEQFF.

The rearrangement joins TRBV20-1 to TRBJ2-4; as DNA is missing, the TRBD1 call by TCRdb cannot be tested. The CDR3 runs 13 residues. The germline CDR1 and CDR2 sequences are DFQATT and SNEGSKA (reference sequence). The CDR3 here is CSARLTGQNIQYF.

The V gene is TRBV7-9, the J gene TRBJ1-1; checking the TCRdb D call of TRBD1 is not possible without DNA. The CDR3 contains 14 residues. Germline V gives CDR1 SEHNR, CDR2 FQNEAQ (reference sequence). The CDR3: CASSPQGVWTEAFF.

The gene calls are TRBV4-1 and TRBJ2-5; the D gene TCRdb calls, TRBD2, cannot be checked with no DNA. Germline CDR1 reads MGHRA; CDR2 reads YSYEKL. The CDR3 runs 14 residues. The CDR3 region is CASSLSRHQETQYF.